The TCR beta chain described here comes from a study of shared clonotypes between healthy human individuals (dated by TCRdb to 2020 to 2022). Looking at the study overall: The cohort comprised a couple of women and a few men aged 18 to 49 years. To estimate repertoire size and how much clonotype sharing occurs between individuals, the study deeply sequenced the blood TCR repertoires of roughly 5 healthy adults. Libraries were prepared and TCR repertoires were sequenced by different laboratories using diverse techniques, in order to increase sequencing depth and limit assay-specific biases. For each donor, three plates each were used for CD4 naive and CD4 memory, two plates were used for CD8 naive, and one plate was used for CD8 memory. Each donor's leukapheresis produced roughly between roughly 0.85 and 9.5 billion PBMCs.

About this clone itself: Its cognate antigen has yet to be identified. One base away there is no much larger clone; base qualities are not given.

Using the deep immunoSEQ assay, TCR CDR3 regions were amplified from genomic DNA by multiplex PCR. Genomic DNA extracted from each cell subset was distributed evenly over all wells of several immunoSEQ 96-well plates, and each plate served as one replicate. For sorted subsets, each replicate PCR was loaded with 150 to 250 ng genomic DNA, equivalent to roughly 30,000 T cell genomes. The purified libraries were quantified using a Qubit 3.0 fluorometer, sized with a Bioanalyzer 2100, and then quantified again using the KAPA Library Quantification kit. Each immunoSEQ 96-well plate was sequenced on its own single-read 150-cycle Illumina NextSeq 550 flow cell. As for the original processing: The immunoSEQ output contained only junctional sequences without quality scores, so filtering could not match that applied to full-length reads. Sequences were annotated with PyIR, a Python wrapper for IgBLAST v1.9, and V/J genes and CDR3 were assigned using IMGT germline references. Reads were removed for weak V/J assignments (E-value above 1e-6), missing CDR3, stop codons, out-of-frame junctions, or ambiguous translated residues. V3J clonotypes were defined as sequences sharing the same inferred V gene, J gene, and CDR3 amino acid sequence. Percentage overlap between repertoires was computed as shared unique clonotypes divided by the size of the smaller repertoire. Three approaches were used to assess repertoire richness: RTK rarefaction, the Chao1 estimator, and Recon v2.1 estimates of unobserved clonotypes. For all TCRbeta clonotypes obtained by the gDNA method from a few donors, generation probabilities were computed with OLGA. TCRdb retrieved this table from immuneACCESS and kept in-frame rearrangements only. Not all clones are present; in checked studies, unresolved V genes account for under half, and no reason is known for the remainder. V, J and clone size are taken as reported in that table, and D and trimming were inferred from the DNA itself. The sample table records fewer than 850,000 clones; 90% to 97% of these occur just once. The ten largest clones take up around 0.21% of the sample.

V trim: 5 bases; J trim: 2 bases; unmatched bases: 5. The CDR3 holds 14 amino acids from the cysteine to the phenylalanine. The sequence is cut down to CDR3 DNA, 42 bases in frame from base 1. Sequences LGHNA (CDR1) and YSLEER (CDR2) are obtained from the germline V gene. Beyond this particular receptor, the publication reports: Naive subsets generally had larger estimated clonotype richness than memory subsets did. Compared with non-shared clonotypes, the clonotypes found in all four sorted-subset donors had higher generation probabilities. Based on pairwise subsampling, the degree of clonotype sharing among donors was expected to be affected by sequencing depth. Because the study included a small number of donors, the genetic and exposure-history diversity represented was limited. About 5% of naive CD4, 3.5% of naive CD8, around 2.3% of memory CD4, and roughly 0.4% of memory CD8 clonotypes were shared across several donors. Rarefaction of sorted-subset datasets indicated incomplete sequencing despite the large sequencing depth. Sampling was limited to blood, and TCR repertoires in tissue likely differ from TCR repertoires in blood.

CD8 naive samples were CD45RO-negative cells positively selected for CCR7, giving a CD45RA+CCR7+ population that excluded TemRA cells. Donors were healthy HIV-negative adults with no recently reported acute infections or vaccinations. Only Caucasian adults living in Nashville, Tennessee, USA were represented among the donors. After blood collection by leukapheresis, PBMCs were isolated using Ficoll-Histopaque density gradient centrifugation and then cryopreserved in the vapor phase of liquid nitrogen. Analytical flow cytometry was used to check the purity and quantity of every magnetically sorted T cell population. From each sorted fraction, genomic DNA was isolated and quantified by UV absorbance on a Nanodrop 2000c.

This receptor was identified in a man aged 25 to 40 in good health. This sequence uses TRBV4-3 and TRBJ2-7; 8 bases in the junction line up with TRBD1. Material: naive CD8+ T cells sorted from blood. The cell subset or site label here, explained by the study, means: CD45RA+CCR7+. The sequence in DNA is TGCGCCAGCAGCTCGCGGACAGGGACCTACGAGCAGTACTTC. The resulting protein is CASSSRTGTYEQYF.